The 12 T cell receptor beta chains listed next were all sequenced from one sample in a study of blood T cells in healthy people across ages. Sample-barcoded 5' priming and a J-beta primer mix drove a second PCR of about 6 to 12 cycles. TCRdb reprocessed the 5' RACE reads with MiXCR, giving one entry per CDR3 protein. Of about 940,000 distinct CDR3 sequences listed, about 44% are singletons. Sequences were obtained from blood. All receptors come from a man aged 30 to 39 in good health.

The genes are TRBV20-1 and TRBJ2-7, with a tentative D call TRBD2 (5 bases). V was cut by 2 bases and J by 5 bases, with 13 bases left in between. The CDR3 loop spans 13 amino acids. Germline values: CDR1 DFQATT, CDR2 SNEGSKA (reference sequence). CDR3 nucleotides: TGCAGTGCTAGACAGGACTTAGGTAACGAGCAGTACTTC. Residues: CSARQDLGNEQYF.

In regard to this clonotype: One end of the junction fails to match germline, which may point to a read error. The rearrangement joins TRBV5-4 to TRBJ2-1; 12 bases are a match to TRBD2. The CDR3 runs to 16 residues. Germline-derived CDR1 and CDR2 are SGHNT and YYREEE (reference sequence). CDR3 loop: CASRLASGGAYDEQFF. In nucleotides, the CDR3 is TGTGCCAGCCGCTTGGCTAGCGGGGGGGCTTACGATGAGCAGTTCTTC.

The V and J genes are TRBV7-2 and TRBJ1-4; D gene ambiguous. Trimming pared 0 bases from V and 4 bases from J, leaving 9 bases between. The CDR3 is made up of 15 amino acids. Germline V lookup: CDR1 SGHTA, CDR2 FQGNSA. CDR3: CASSLARADNEKLFF. The CDR3, as DNA: TGTGCCAGCAGCTTAGCTAGGGCAGATAATGAAAAACTGTTTTTT.

This clonotype was detected many times. The V and J genes are TRBV7-2 and TRBJ2-1; weak D call: TRBD2 (5 bases). Trimming took off 1 base at V and 14 bases at J, with 18 bases between the two ends. The CDR3 length is 14 residues. Germline CDR1 reads SGHTA; CDR2 reads FQGNSA. The CDR3 nucleotides are TGTGCCAGCAGCTTAGATCCGGGTGTAGGGAGAGAGTTCTTC. It translates to CASSLDPGVGREFF.

Regarding this clonotype: Just one base apart from a much larger clone, this may be a read error. The J gene is TRBJ2-7, the V gene TRBV12-3 or TRBV12-4; 12 bases agree with TRBD2. V lost 2 bases and J lost 7; bases outside the gene matches: 6. This CDR3 contains 15 residues. CDR3 loop: CASSLRTSGVDEQYF. The CDR3 DNA sequence: TGTGCCAGCAGTTTACGGACTAGCGGGGTCGATGAGCAGTACTTC.

The chain recombines TRBV24-1 with TRBJ1-5; D not certain. The germline V gene has CDR1 KGHDR and CDR2 SFDVKD. The CDR3 spans 17 residues. V was cut by 4 bases and J by 0 bases, with 15 bases left in between. For the CDR3, the DNA is TGTGCCACCAGTGAGTCTGTCGGTCGGCTTAGCAATCAGCCCCAGCATTTT. This gives the protein CATSESVGRLSNQPQHF.

The V call is TRBV7-9, the J call TRBJ2-6; D call uncertain. V was clipped by 6 bases and J by 4 bases, with 16 bases between them. Germline V gene data show CDR1 as SEHNR and CDR2 as FQNEAQ (reference sequence). The CDR3 consists of 16 residues. The CDR3 DNA follows: TGTGCCAGCAGTACCTACACTGTGGGGGGGGCCAACGTCCTGACTTTC. The encoded protein is CASSTYTVGGANVLTF. The whole variable domain, filled in from reference TRBV7-9 and TRBJ2-6, reads DTGVSQNPRHKITKRGQNVTFRCDPISEHNRLYWYRQTLGQGPEFLTYFQNEAQLEKSRLLSDRFSAERPKGSFSTLEIQRTEQGDSAMYLCASSTYTVGGANVLTFGAGSRLTVL.

The chain links TRBV27 to TRBJ2-7; TRBD1 or TRBD2 may be the D gene (5 bases each). Trimming took 5 bases from V and 3 from J, leaving 11 bases between them. This CDR3 spans 13 amino acids. Per germline, CDR1 MNHEY and CDR2 SMNVEV (reference sequence). CDR3 nucleotides: TGTGCCAGCAGTACCGGGACCTACTACGAGCAGTACTTC. Translating it yields CASSTGTYYEQYF.

The chain employs TRBV24-1 and TRBJ2-1; 7 positions match TRBD1. Germline V gene data show CDR1 as KGHDR and CDR2 as SFDVKD. This CDR3 region has 14 residues. Unmatched junction bases numbered 4, after V lost 3 bases and J lost 6 bases. CDR3 residues: CATSDRAGGNEQFF. The CDR3 nucleotides are TGTGCCACCAGTGATCGGGCAGGGGGCAATGAGCAGTTCTTC.

The gene calls are TRBV6-2 or TRBV6-3 and TRBJ2-7, with a tentative D call TRBD2 (5 bases). The CDR3 loop spans 15 amino acids. In germline, CDR1 is MNHEY, CDR2 SVGEGT. With 9 bases removed from V and 7 bases from J, the gap between germline ends came to 25 bases. The CDR3: CASGISSISPDEQYF. The CDR3 DNA reads as TGTGCCAGTGGGATATCTAGCATCTCACCCGATGAGCAGTACTTC.

This rearrangement joins TRBV12-3 or TRBV12-4 to TRBJ2-7, with D maybe TRBD2 (6 bases). The CDR3 covers 13 residues. With 3 bases removed from V and 5 bases from J, the gap between germline ends came to 11 bases. The CDR3 bases are TGTGCCAGCAGTTTGGGGGGTCTCCACGAGCAGTACTTC. Its translation: CASSLGGLHEQYF.

A single count supports this clonotype. This chain connects TRBV3-1 to TRBJ2-5; TRBD1 aligns across 11 bases. The DNA end lines up better with TRBJ2-7; the J call may be wrong. Germline CDR1 reads LGHDT; CDR2 reads YNNKEL (reference sequence). This CDR3 has 18 residues. CDR3 loop: CASSQGTGGIEWGYEQYF. The CDR3 DNA reads as TGTGCCAGCAGCCAAGGGACAGGGGGCATCGAGTGGGGGTACGAGCAGTACTTC.